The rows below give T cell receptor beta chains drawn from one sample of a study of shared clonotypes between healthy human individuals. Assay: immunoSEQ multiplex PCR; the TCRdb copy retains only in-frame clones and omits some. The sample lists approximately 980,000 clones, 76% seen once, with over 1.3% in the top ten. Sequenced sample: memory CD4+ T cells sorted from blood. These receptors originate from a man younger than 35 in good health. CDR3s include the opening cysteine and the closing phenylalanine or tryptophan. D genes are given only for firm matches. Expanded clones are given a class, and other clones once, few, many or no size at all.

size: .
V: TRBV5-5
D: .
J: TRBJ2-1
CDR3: CASIKQGSYNEQFF
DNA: TGTGCCAGCATTAAACAGGGATCCTACAATGAGCAGTTCTTC

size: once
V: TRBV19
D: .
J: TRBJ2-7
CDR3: CASSLQDRSYEQYF
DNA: TGTGCCAGTTCTCTACAGGACCGCTCCTACGAGCAGTACTTC

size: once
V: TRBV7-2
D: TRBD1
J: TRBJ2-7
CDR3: CASSTGQGDYEQYF
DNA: TGTGCCAGCAGCACCGGACAGGGGGATTACGAGCAGTACTTC

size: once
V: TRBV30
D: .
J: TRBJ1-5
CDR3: CAWRGGVNQPQHF
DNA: TGTGCCTGGAGGGGGGGAGTAAATCAGCCCCAGCATTTT

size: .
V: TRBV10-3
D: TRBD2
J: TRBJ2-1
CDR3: CAINGLAGGEQFF
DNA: TGTGCCATCAACGGACTAGCGGGAGGTGAGCAGTTCTTC

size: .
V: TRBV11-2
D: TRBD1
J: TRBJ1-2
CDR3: CASSLDRRGRIWSYGYTF
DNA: TGTGCCAGCAGCTTAGATAGGAGGGGGCGGATTTGGAGCTATGGCTACACCTTC

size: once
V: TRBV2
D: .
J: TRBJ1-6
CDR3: CASSEVPQTPSPLHF
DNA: TGTGCCAGCAGTGAGGTCCCCCAGACGCCGTCACCCCTCCACTTT

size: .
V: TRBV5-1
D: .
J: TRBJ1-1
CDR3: CASSLTGSNTEAFF
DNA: TGCGCCAGCAGCTTGACGGGTTCTAACACTGAAGCTTTCTTT

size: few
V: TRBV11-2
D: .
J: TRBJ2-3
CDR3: CASSSVVLTDTQYF
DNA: TGTGCCAGCAGCTCCGTGGTACTCACAGATACGCAGTATTTT

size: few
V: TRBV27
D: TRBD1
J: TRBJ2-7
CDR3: CASSSGQGGSYYEQYF
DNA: TGTGCCAGCAGCTCGGGACAGGGGGGGAGTTACTACGAGCAGTACTTC

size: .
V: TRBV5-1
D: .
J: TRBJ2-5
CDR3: CASAQIPGETQYF
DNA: TGCGCCAGCGCCCAGATACCGGGAGAGACCCAGTACTTC

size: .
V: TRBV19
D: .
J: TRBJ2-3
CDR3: CASSIETSGTDTQYF
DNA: TGTGCCAGTAGTATTGAAACCTCGGGCACAGATACGCAGTATTTT

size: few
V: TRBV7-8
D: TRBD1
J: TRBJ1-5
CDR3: CASSLAQGGRQPQHF
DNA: TGTGCCAGCAGCTTAGCCCAAGGGGGCCGGCAGCCCCAGCATTTT

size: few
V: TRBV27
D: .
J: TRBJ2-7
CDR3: CASSAQGNEQYF
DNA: TGTGCCAGCAGTGCGCAGGGTAACGAGCAGTACTTC

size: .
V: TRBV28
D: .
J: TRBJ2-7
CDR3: CASSLRGKGEQYF
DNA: TGTGCCAGCAGTTTACGGGGGAAGGGAGAGCAGTACTTC

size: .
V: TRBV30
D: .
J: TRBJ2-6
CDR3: CAWSKPGVLTF
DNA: TGTGCCTGGAGCAAACCCGGCGTCCTGACTTTC

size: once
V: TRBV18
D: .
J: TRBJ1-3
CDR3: CASSFGLSRSGNTIYF
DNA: TGTGCCAGCTCCTTCGGACTCTCCCGCTCTGGAAACACCATATATTTT